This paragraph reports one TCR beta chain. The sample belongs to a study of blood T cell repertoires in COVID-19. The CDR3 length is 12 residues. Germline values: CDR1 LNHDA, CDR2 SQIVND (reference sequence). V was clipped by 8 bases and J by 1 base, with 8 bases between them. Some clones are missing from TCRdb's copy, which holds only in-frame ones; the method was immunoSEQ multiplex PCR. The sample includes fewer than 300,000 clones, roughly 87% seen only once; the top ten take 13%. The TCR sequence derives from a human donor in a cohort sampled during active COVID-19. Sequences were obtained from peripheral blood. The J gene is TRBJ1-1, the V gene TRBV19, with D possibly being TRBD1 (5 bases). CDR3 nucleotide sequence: TGTGCCAGTGGCGACAGGAACACTGAAGCTTTCTTT. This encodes CASGDRNTEAFF.